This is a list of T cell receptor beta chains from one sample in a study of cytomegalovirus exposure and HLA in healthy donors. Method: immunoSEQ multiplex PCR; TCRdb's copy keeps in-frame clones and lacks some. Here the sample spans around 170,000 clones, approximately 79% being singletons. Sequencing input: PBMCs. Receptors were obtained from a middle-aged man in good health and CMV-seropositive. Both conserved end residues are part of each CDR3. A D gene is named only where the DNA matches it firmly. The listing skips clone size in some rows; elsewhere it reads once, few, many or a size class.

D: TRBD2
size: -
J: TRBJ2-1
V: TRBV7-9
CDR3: CASSSLLAVSYNEQFF
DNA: TGTGCCAGCAGCTCCCTACTAGCGGTCTCCTACAATGAGCAGTTCTTC

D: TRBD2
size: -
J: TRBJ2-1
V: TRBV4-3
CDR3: CASSGPGGRSYNEQFF
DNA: TGCGCCAGCAGCGGCCCGGGAGGCCGCTCCTACAATGAGCAGTTCTTC

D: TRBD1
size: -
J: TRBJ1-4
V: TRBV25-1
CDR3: CASSDRTDRGGEKLFF
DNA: TGTGCCAGCAGTGATCGCACCGACAGGGGGGGAGAAAAACTGTTTTTT

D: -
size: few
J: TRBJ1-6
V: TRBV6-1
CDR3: CASRTESGAPLHF
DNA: TGTGCCAGCAGAACGGAGTCCGGGGCACCCCTCCACTTT

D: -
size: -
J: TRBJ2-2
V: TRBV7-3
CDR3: CASSFRPGLTRAGELFF
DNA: TGTGCCAGCAGCTTCCGGCCGGGACTCACTCGGGCCGGGGAGCTGTTTTTT

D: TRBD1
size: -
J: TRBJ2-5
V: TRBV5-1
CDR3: CASSSTTGLETQYF
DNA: TGCGCCAGCAGCTCAACGACAGGGCTGGAGACCCAGTACTTC

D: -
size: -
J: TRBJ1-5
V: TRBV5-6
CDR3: CASSFRVERNQPQHF
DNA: TGTGCCAGCAGCTTCAGGGTGGAGCGCAATCAGCCCCAGCATTTT

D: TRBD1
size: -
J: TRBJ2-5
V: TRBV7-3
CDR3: CASSNGQGLDF
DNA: TGTGCCAGCAGCAACGGACAGGGCCTGGACTTC

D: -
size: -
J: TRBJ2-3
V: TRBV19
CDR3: CASSTRGVGTDTQYF
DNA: TGTGCCAGTAGTACCAGGGGGGTCGGCACAGATACGCAGTATTTT

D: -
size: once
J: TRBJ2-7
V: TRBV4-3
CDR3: CASSQDGSSSYEQYF
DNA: TGCGCCAGCAGCCAAGATGGCTCTAGCTCCTACGAGCAGTACTTC

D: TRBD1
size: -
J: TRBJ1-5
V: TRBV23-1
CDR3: CASSHLRGPSNQPQHF
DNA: TGCGCCAGCAGTCACCTCAGGGGGCCAAGCAATCAGCCCCAGCATTTT

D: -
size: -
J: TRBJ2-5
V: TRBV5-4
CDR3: CASTGRDRETQYF
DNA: TGTGCCAGCACCGGGCGGGATCGGGAGACCCAGTACTTC

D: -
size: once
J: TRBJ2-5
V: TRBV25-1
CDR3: CATFGTEETQYF
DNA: TGTGCCACCTTCGGGACTGAAGAGACCCAGTACTTC

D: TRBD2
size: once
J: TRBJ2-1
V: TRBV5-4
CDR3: CASSPEASGGRNEQFF
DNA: TGTGCCAGCAGCCCGGAGGCTAGCGGGGGCCGAAATGAGCAGTTCTTC

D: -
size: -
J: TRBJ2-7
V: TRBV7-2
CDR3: CASSFNRYDEQYF
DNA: TGTGCCAGCAGCTTTAACAGGTACGACGAGCAGTACTTC

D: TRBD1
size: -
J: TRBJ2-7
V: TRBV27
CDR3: CASSSTGMVYEQYF
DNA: TGTGCCAGCAGTTCGACAGGGATGGTCTACGAGCAGTACTTC

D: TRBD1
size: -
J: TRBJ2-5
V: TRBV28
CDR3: CASRPEGGPETQYF
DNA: TGTGCCAGCAGACCCGAAGGGGGCCCGGAGACCCAGTACTTC

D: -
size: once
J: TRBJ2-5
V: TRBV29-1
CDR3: CSVLLAGETQYF
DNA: TGCAGCGTTCTACTAGCTGGGGAGACCCAGTACTTC

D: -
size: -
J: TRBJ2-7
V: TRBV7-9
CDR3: CASSLAVREQYF
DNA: TGTGCCAGCAGCTTAGCGGTCCGGGAGCAGTACTTC

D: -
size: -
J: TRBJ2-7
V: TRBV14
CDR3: CASSQVVVVVVDEQYF
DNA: TGTGCCAGCAGCCAAGTCGTCGTAGTAGTGGTCGACGAGCAGTACTTC

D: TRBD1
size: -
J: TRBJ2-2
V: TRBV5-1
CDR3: CASSLAAGGSGELFF
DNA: TGCGCCAGCAGCTTGGCGGCAGGGGGTAGCGGGGAGCTGTTTTTT

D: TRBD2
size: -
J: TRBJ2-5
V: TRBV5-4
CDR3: CASSYRAGGSETQYF
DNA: TGTGCCAGCAGTTATCGAGCGGGGGGCTCGGAGACCCAGTACTTC

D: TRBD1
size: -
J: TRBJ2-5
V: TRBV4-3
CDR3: CASSQLTGGTETQYF
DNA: TGCGCCAGCAGCCAACTAACAGGGGGAACGGAGACCCAGTACTTC

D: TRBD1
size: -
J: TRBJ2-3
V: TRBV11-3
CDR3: CASSSDRGGTDTQYF
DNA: TGTGCCAGCAGCTCGGACAGGGGCGGGACAGATACGCAGTATTTT

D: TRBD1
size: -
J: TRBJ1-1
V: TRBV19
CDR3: CASSIPTGQGARGTEAFF
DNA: TGTGCCAGTAGTATCCCGACAGGACAGGGGGCAAGGGGCACTGAAGCTTTCTTT

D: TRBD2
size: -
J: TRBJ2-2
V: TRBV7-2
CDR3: CASSPTSGGATGELFF
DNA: TGTGCCAGCAGCCCGACTAGCGGGGGAGCTACCGGGGAGCTGTTTTTT

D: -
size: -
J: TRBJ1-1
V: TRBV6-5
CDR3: CASRYQGRNTEAFF
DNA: TGTGCCAGCAGATACCAGGGAAGGAACACTGAAGCTTTCTTT

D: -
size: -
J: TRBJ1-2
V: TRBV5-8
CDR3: CASTMVGLNYGYTF
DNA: TGTGCCAGCACCATGGTTGGCCTTAACTATGGCTACACCTTC

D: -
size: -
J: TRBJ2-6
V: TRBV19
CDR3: CASSIDVSGANVLTF
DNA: TGTGCCAGTAGTATAGACGTCTCTGGGGCCAACGTCCTGACTTTC

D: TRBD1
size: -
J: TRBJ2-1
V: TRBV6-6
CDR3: CASRKTGGVANNEQFF
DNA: TGTGCCAGCAGGAAGACAGGGGGGGTCGCTAACAATGAGCAGTTCTTC

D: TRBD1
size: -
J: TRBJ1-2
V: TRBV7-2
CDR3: CASSLAPGQGVYGYTF
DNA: TGTGCCAGCAGCTTAGCGCCGGGACAGGGAGTCTATGGCTACACCTTC

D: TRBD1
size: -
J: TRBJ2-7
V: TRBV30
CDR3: CAGRDRGKYEQYF
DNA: TGTGCCGGTAGGGACAGGGGGAAATACGAGCAGTACTTC

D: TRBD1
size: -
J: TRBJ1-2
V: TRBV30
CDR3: CAWSVSHRGHYGYTF
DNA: TGTGCCTGGAGTGTATCCCACAGGGGGCACTATGGCTACACCTTC

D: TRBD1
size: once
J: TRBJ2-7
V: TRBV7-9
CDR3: CASSLEAGGAYEQYF
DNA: TGTGCCAGCAGCTTAGAGGCAGGGGGCGCCTACGAGCAGTACTTC

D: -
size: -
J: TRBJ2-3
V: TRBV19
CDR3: CASSIGSLGVDTQYF
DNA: TGTGCCAGTAGTATCGGGAGCTTGGGCGTCGATACGCAGTATTTT

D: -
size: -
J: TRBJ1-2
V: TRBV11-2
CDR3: CASSPGGGAGGYGYTF
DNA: TGTGCCAGCAGCCCCGGGGGGGGTGCAGGTGGCTATGGCTACACCTTC

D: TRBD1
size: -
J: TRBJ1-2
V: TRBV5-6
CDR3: CASSPGTGEPLGYGYTF
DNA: TGTGCCAGCAGCCCCGGGACAGGGGAACCTCTCGGCTATGGCTACACCTTC

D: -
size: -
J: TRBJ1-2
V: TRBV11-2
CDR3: CASSATALYGYTF
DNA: TGTGCCAGCAGCGCCACAGCACTCTATGGCTACACCTTC

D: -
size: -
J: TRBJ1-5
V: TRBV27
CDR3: CASSRGGIEPQHF
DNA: TGTGCCAGCAGCCGGGGGGGGATAGAGCCCCAGCATTTT

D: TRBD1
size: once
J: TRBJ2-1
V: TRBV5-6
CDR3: CASSLIPGQVPYEQFF
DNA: TGTGCCAGCAGCTTGATCCCGGGACAGGTGCCATATGAGCAGTTCTTC